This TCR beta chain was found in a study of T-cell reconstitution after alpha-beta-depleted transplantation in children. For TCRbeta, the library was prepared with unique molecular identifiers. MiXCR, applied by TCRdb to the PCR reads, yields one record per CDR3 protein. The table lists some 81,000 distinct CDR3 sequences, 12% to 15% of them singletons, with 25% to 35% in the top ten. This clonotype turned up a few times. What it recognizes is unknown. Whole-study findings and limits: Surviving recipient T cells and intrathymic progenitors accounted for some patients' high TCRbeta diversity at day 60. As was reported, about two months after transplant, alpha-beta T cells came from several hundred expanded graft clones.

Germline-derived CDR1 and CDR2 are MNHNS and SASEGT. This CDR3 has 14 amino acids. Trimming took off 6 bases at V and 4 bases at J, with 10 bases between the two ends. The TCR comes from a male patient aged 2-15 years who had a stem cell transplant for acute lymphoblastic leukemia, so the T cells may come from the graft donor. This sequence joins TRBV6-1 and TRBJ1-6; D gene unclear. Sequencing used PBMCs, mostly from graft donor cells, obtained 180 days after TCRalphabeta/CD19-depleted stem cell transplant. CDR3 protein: CASRTQLYNSPLHF. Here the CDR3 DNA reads TGTGCCAGCAGAACTCAGCTTTATAATTCACCCCTCCACTTT.